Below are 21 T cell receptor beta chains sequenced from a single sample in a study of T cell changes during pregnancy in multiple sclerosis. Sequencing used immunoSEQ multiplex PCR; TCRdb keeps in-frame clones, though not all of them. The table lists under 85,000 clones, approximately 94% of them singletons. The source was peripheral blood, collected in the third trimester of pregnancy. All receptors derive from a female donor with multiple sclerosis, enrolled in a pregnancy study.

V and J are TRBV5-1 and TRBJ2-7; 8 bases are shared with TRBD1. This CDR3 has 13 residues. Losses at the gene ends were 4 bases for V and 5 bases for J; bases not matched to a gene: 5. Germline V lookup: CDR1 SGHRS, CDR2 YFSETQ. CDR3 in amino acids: CASSLTGADEQYF. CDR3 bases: TGCGCCAGCAGCCTGACAGGGGCGGACGAGCAGTACTTC.

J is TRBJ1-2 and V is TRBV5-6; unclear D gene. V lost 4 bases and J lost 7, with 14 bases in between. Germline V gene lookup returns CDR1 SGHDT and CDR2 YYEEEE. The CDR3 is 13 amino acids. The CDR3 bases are TGTGCCAGCAGCCTTGTTGATCCGAGTGGCTACACCTTC. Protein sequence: CASSLVDPSGYTF. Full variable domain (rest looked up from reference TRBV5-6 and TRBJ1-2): DAGVTQSPTHLIKTRGQQVTLRCSPKSGHDTVSWYQQALGQGPQFIFQYYEEEERQRGNFPDRFSGHQFPNYSSELNVNALLLGDSALYLCASSLVDPSGYTFGSGTRLTVV.

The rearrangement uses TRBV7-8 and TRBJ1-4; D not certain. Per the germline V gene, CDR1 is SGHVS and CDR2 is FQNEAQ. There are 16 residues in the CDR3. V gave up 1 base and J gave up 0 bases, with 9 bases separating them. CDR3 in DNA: TGTGCCAGCAGCTTAGGGCAGATTACAACTAATGAAAAACTGTTTTTT. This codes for CASSLGQITTNEKLFF.

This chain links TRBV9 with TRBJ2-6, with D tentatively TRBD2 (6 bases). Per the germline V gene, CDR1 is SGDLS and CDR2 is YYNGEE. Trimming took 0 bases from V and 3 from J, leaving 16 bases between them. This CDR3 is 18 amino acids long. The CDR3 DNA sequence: TGTGCCAGCAGCGTAGGTGGGGGGTCGGTCTTTGGGGCCAACGTCCTGACTTTC. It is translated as CASSVGGGSVFGANVLTF.

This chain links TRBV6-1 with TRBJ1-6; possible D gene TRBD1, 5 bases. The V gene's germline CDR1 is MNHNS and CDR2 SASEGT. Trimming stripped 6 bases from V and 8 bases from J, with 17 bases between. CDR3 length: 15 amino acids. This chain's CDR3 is CASRRWGDGDSPLHF. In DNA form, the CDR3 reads TGTGCCAGCAGAAGGTGGGGGGACGGGGATTCACCCCTCCACTTT.

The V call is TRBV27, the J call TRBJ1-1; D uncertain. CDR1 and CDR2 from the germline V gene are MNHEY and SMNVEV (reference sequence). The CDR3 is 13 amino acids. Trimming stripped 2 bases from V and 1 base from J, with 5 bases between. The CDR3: CASSLARNTEAFF. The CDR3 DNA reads TGTGCCAGCAGTTTAGCCAGGAACACTGAAGCTTTCTTT.

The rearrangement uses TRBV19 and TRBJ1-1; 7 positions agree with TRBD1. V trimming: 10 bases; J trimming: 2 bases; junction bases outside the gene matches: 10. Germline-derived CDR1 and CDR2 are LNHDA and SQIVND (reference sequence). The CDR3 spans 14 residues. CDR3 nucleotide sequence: TGTGCCACCTCCCCGACAGGGTCAAACACTGAAGCTTTCTTT. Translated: CATSPTGSNTEAFF.

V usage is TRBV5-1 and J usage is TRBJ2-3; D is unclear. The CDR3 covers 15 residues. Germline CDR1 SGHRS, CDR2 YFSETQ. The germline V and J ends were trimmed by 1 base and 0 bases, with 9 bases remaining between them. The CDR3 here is CASSLSQASTDTQYF. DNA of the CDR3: TGCGCCAGCAGCTTGTCCCAGGCGAGCACAGATACGCAGTATTTT.

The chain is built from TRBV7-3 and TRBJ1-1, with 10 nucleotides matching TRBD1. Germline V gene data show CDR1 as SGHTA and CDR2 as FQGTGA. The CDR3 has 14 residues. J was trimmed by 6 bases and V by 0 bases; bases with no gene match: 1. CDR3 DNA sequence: TGTGCCAGCAGCTTAACCGGACAGGGGGCTGAAGCTTTCTTT. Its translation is CASSLTGQGAEAFF. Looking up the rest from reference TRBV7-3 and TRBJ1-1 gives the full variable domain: GAGVSQTPSNKVTEKGKYVELRCDPISGHTALYWYRQSLGQGPEFLIYFQGTGAADDSGLPNDRFFAVRPEGSVSTLKIQRTERGDSAVYLCASSLTGQGAEAFFGQGTRLTVV.

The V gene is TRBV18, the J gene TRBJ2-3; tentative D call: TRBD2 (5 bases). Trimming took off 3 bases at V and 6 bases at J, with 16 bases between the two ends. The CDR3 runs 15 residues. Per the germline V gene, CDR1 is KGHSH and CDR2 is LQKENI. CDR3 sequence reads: CASSPVAARGDTQYF. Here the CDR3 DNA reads TGTGCCAGCTCACCGGTGGCAGCAAGAGGGGATACGCAGTATTTT. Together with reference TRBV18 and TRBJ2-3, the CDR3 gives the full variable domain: NAGVMQNPRHLVRRRGQEARLRCSPMKGHSHVYWYRQLPEEGLKFMVYLQKENIIDESGMPKERFSAEFPKEGPSILRIQQVVRGDSAAYFCASSPVAARGDTQYFGPGTRLTVL.

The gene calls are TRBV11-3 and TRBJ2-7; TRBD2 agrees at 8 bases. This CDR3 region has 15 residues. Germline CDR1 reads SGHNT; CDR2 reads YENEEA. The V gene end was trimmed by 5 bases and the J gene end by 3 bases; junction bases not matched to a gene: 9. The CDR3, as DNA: TGTGCCAGCAGCCCCTCGGGCGGGGGGCACTACGAGCAGTACTTC. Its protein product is CASSPSGGGHYEQYF.

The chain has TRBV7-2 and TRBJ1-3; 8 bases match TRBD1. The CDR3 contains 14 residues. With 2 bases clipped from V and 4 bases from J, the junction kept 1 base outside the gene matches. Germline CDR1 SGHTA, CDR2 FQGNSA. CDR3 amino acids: CASSLTGGGNTIYF. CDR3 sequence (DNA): TGTGCCAGCAGCTTAACAGGGGGGGGAAACACCATATATTTT.

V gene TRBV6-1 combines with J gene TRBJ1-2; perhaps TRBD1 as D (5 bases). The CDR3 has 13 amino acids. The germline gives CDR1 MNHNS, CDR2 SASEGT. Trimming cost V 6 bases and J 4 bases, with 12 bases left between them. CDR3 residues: CASSSTGPYGYTF. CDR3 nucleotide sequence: TGTGCCAGCAGCTCAACAGGACCCTATGGCTACACCTTC.

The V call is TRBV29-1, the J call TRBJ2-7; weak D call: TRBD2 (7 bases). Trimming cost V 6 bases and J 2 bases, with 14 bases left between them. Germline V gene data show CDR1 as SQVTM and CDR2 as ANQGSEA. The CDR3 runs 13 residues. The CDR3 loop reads CSVGGAPTYEQYF. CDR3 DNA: TGCAGCGTGGGGGGGGCACCGACCTACGAGCAGTACTTC.

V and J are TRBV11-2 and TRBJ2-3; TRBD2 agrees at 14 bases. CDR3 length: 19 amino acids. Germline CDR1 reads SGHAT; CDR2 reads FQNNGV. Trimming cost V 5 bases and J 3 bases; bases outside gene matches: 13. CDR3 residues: CASSLPRGTSGGRTDTQYF. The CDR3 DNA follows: TGTGCCAGCAGCCTCCCGAGGGGGACTAGCGGGGGCCGTACAGATACGCAGTATTTT.

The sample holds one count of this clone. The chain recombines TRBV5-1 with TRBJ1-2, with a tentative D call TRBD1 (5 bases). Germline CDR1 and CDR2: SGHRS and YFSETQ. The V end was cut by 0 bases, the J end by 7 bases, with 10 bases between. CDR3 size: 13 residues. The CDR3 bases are TGCGCCAGCAGCTTGGACAGGATATCTGGCTACACCTTC. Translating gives CASSLDRISGYTF.

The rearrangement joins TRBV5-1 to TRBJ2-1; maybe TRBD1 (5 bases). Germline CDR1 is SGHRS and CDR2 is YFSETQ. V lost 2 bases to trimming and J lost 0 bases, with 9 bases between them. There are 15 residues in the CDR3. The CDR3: CASSLSGLSYNEQFF. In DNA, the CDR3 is TGCGCCAGCAGCTTATCAGGGCTCTCCTACAATGAGCAGTTCTTC.

DNA of the CDR3: TGCGCCAGCAGCCAAGATACAGGTTGGATCACAGATACGCAGTATTTT. Translated, it gives CASSQDTGWITDTQYF. V usage is TRBV4-3 and J usage is TRBJ2-3; TRBD1 might be the D (5 bases). The CDR3 runs 16 residues. Trimming took off 0 bases at V and 2 bases at J, with 12 bases between the two ends. CDR1 is LGHNA and CDR2 is YSLEER in the germline V gene.

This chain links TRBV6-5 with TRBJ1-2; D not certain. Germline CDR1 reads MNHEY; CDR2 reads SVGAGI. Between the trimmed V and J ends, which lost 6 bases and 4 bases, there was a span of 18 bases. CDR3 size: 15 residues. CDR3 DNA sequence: TGTGCCAGCAGCCTATCCGCGACGGCGGTCTATGGCTACACCTTC. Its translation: CASSLSATAVYGYTF.

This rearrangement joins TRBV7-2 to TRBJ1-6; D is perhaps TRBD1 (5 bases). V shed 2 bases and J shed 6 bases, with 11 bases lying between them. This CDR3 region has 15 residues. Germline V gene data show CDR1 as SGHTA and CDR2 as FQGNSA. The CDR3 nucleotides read TGTGCCAGCAGCTTACAGGGCCAGAGTAATTCACCCCTCCACTTT. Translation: CASSLQGQSNSPLHF.

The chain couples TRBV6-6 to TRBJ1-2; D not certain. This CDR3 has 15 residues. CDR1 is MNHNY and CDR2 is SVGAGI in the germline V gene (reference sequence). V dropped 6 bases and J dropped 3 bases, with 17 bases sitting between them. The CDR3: CASSLPGSGDYGYTF. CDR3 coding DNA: TGTGCCAGCAGCCTTCCGGGCTCCGGGGACTATGGCTACACCTTC.